A single sample is the source of the 5 T cell receptor beta chains below, sequenced in a study of cytomegalovirus exposure and HLA in healthy donors. PCR used 60 Vbeta primers and 13 Jbeta primers. Only in-frame clones appear in the TCRdb table, and some are missing; sequencing was by immunoSEQ multiplex PCR. The data show approximately 110,000 clones, around 75% seen once. Input material: PBMCs. These receptors all stem from a woman aged 25 to 45 in good health and CMV-seronegative.

V gene TRBV27 combines with J gene TRBJ1-1; 7 bases are a match to TRBD1. Unmatched junction bases numbered 7, after V lost 3 bases and J lost 3 bases. The CDR3 sequence is 15 residues long. Germline CDR1 reads MNHEY; CDR2 reads SMNVEV (reference sequence). This CDR3 is CASSFDTRGDTEAFF. DNA of the CDR3: TGTGCCAGCAGTTTCGACACCAGGGGGGACACTGAAGCTTTCTTT.

The chain uses TRBV27 and TRBJ2-1, with a possible D match to TRBD1 (6 bases). This CDR3 comprises 14 residues. V shed 5 bases and J shed 8 bases, with 16 bases lying between them. Germline V CDR1 and CDR2: MNHEY, SMNVEV (reference sequence). CDR3 nucleotides: TGTGCCAGCAGTCCGCCGGACAGCTGGCATGAGCAGTTCTTC. Its protein product is CASSPPDSWHEQFF.

V is TRBV6-5 and J is TRBJ1-2; 7 bases match TRBD1. CDR1 and CDR2 (germline): MNHEY, SVGAGI. J lost 4 bases, V lost 4 bases, and 6 bases had no gene match. The CDR3 is 14 amino acids. CDR3 sequence: CASSSGQTIYGYTF. For the CDR3, the DNA is TGTGCCAGCAGTTCGGGACAGACTATCTATGGCTACACCTTC.

The rearrangement links TRBV7-2 to TRBJ1-2, with a possible D match to TRBD1 (6 bases). The germline gives CDR1 SGHTA, CDR2 FQGNSA. The germline V and J ends were trimmed by 5 bases and 3 bases, with 16 bases remaining between them. The CDR3 loop spans 15 amino acids. The CDR3 DNA follows: TGTGCCAGCAGCACGATCACTACAGGGTACTATGGCTACACCTTC. Its protein product is CASSTITTGYYGYTF.

This clone occurred once. This sequence joins TRBV9 and TRBJ2-1; 7 positions agree with TRBD2. The trim removed 0 bases at V and 9 bases at J, leaving 9 bases unmatched. Germline V gives CDR1 SGDLS, CDR2 YYNGEE. The CDR3 runs to 15 residues. The DNA of the CDR3 is TGTGCCAGCAGCGTAGGCGGGAGATCCGGCCCTGAGCAGTTCTTC. This encodes CASSVGGRSGPEQFF.